The present TCR beta chain was sequenced within a study of beta chain features in type 1 diabetes. Overall study findings and caveats: A closer apparent resemblance between naive, central memory and Treg TCRB repertoires was seen in patients than in healthy donors. All four CD4+ subsets of Type 1 diabetes patients contained TCRB CDR3s that were moderately but significantly shorter. There were fewer insertions and more deletions at the VDJ junctions of type 1 diabetes patients. The influence of HLA type on TCRB rearrangement stayed undetermined.

Sequencing targeted expressed TCRB transcripts, as all isolated RNA had been reverse transcribed. Method: immunoSEQ multiplex PCR; TCRdb's copy keeps in-frame clones and lacks some. The top ten hold about 0.7% of the sample, which has around 170,000 clones, roughly 9% seen once. This clone was seen more than once but under ten times. Its antigen is as yet unknown. Germline assignment: CDR1 SEHNR and CDR2 FQNEAQ (reference sequence). V shed 1 base and J shed 6 bases, with 4 bases lying between them. The CDR3 runs to 12 residues. This chain joins TRBV7-9 and TRBJ1-5; D not certain. Sequenced sample: central memory CD4+ T cells from blood. The sequence came from a woman under 40 with type 1 diabetes. The CDR3 sequence: CASSLGSQPQHF. DNA for the CDR3: TGTGCCAGCAGCTTAGGCAGTCAGCCCCAGCATTTT.